This is a list of T cell receptor beta chains from one sample in a study of beta chain features in type 1 diabetes. Libraries were prepared by immunoSEQ multiplex PCR; TCRdb keeps only in-frame clonotypes and omits some of them. Of 400,000 to 500,000 clones in the sample, around 14% were seen once. The source material was naive CD4+ T cells from blood. The receptors originated from a man aged 25 to 40 in good health. Both conserved end residues are part of each CDR3. Each record gives: D gene, V gene, J gene, clone size, CDR3 DNA, CDR3 protein. A D gene is named only where the DNA matches it firmly. Size tells how often a clone was seen (once, few, many) or the class of an expanded clone, and some rows leave it out.

TRBD1	TRBV18	TRBJ1-2	.	TGTGCCAGCTCACAGGACAGGAACTATGGCTACACCTTC	CASSQDRNYGYTF
TRBD2	TRBV30	TRBJ2-3	.	TGTGCCTGGAGTGGCAGGACTAGCGGGAGGAAAGGAGATACGCAGTATTTT	CAWSGRTSGRKGDTQYF
.	TRBV9	TRBJ2-3	few	TGTGCCAGCAGCGTAGGAGTTGGGACACAACCTGGTGATACGCAGTATTTT	CASSVGVGTQPGDTQYF
.	TRBV25-1	TRBJ1-1	few	TGTGCCAGCAGTGATGCCGTCTCTGAAGCTTTCTTT	CASSDAVSEAFF
.	TRBV18	TRBJ2-1	many	TGTGCCAGCTCACTGACAGTCTTCAATGAGCAGTTCTTC	CASSLTVFNEQFF
.	TRBV9	TRBJ1-3	.	TGTGCCAGCAGCGGGACAGCCTCTGGAAACACCATATATTTT	CASSGTASGNTIYF
.	TRBV29-1	TRBJ2-1	few	TGCAGCCCTGTGGGGGGCCTATGGGGTCAGGGGAGCTCCTACAATGAGCAGTTCTTC	CSPVGGLWGQGSSYNEQFF
TRBD2	TRBV4-3	TRBJ2-1	.	TGCGCCAGCAGCGTGGGACTAGCGGGGTCCTCCTACAATGAGCAGTTCTTC	CASSVGLAGSSYNEQFF
.	TRBV4-3	TRBJ2-7	few	TGCGCCAGCAGCCAAGCGGCGGGACCCTACGAGCAGTACTTC	CASSQAAGPYEQYF
TRBD2	TRBV10-3	TRBJ2-1	.	TGTGCCATCAGTGAGGGCGGGAGAAGAAACAATGAGCAGTTCTTC	CAISEGGRRNNEQFF
.	TRBV7-8	TRBJ2-1	few	TGTGCCAGCAGCTTGACAAACCCCTTGGGCAATGAGCAGTTCTTC	CASSLTNPLGNEQFF
.	TRBV6-6	TRBJ1-1	.	TGTGCCAGCAGTTACTCTGGAGACAACACTGAAGCTTTCTTT	CASSYSGDNTEAFF
.	TRBV7-6	TRBJ2-3	.	TGTGCCAGCAGCCCATTAGCGGAGAGCACAGATACGCAGTATTTT	CASSPLAESTDTQYF
.	TRBV27	TRBJ2-7	.	TGTGCCAGCAGTTTGGATCGTGTGACAAGAACCTACGAGCAGTACTTC	CASSLDRVTRTYEQYF
TRBD2	TRBV9	TRBJ2-5	.	TGTGCCAGCAGCCTGGGAGGGGCCGGGGAGACCCAGTACTTC	CASSLGGAGETQYF
TRBD2	TRBV5-4	TRBJ2-5	.	TGTGCCAGCAGTCCCGGACTAGCGAGCCAAGAGACCCAGTACTTC	CASSPGLASQETQYF
.	TRBV29-1	TRBJ1-5	.	TGCAGCGTTATAGTCGCAGGGGGCAATCAGCCCCAGCATTTT	CSVIVAGGNQPQHF
TRBD2	TRBV7-9	TRBJ2-7	few	TGTGCCAGCAGCCCCCTTAGCGGGGGGCCGCACGAGCAGTACTTC	CASSPLSGGPHEQYF
.	TRBV7-3	TRBJ2-1	.	TGTGCCAGCAGCTTAAGACGGGAAACCTACAATGAGCAGTTCTTC	CASSLRRETYNEQFF
TRBD2	TRBV14	TRBJ2-1	.	TGTGCCAGCAGCCGTGCTCCCGGGACTAGCGGCAATGAGCAGTTCTTC	CASSRAPGTSGNEQFF
.	TRBV30	TRBJ1-2	.	TGTGCCTGGAGTGTACGACAGGAAGCTAACTATGGCTACACCTTC	CAWSVRQEANYGYTF
.	TRBV4-1	TRBJ2-5	.	TGCGCCAGCAGCGCCCCTGAGCGGACCCAGTACTTC	CASSAPERTQYF
TRBD2	TRBV7-2	TRBJ2-5	few	TGTGCCAGCAGGCCGAATTTAGCGGGGGGGCGAGAGACCCAGTACTTC	CASRPNLAGGRETQYF
.	TRBV4-1	TRBJ2-7	few	TGCGCCAGCAGCCAAGGGCTCGCCTCCTCCTACGAGCAGTACTTC	CASSQGLASSYEQYF
TRBD1	TRBV30	TRBJ1-1	few	TGTGCCTGGAGGATGGGACAGTTAGGTAGTAGTGAAGCTTTCTTT	CAWRMGQLGSSEAFF
.	TRBV27	TRBJ2-5	few	TGTGCCAGCAGTGCCTCCTTTAAACAAGAGACCCAGTACTTC	CASSASFKQETQYF
.	TRBV9	TRBJ2-3	.	TGTGCCAGCAGCGTAGTTGGCACGAGCACAGATACGCAGTATTTT	CASSVVGTSTDTQYF
.	TRBV7-2	TRBJ1-4	.	TGTGCCAGCAGCCCCGGACGGGGACTGTTTTTT	CASSPGRGLFF
TRBD2	TRBV5-4	TRBJ2-2	few	TGTGCCAGCAGCTCCGGGGGGGGCGGCACCGGGGAGCTGTTTTTT	CASSSGGGGTGELFF
.	TRBV6-6	TRBJ2-6	few	TGTGCCAGCAGTTCGTCTCCCCGCTCTGGGGCCAACGTCCTGACTTTC	CASSSSPRSGANVLTF
TRBD1	TRBV5-4	TRBJ1-5	few	TGTGCCAGCAGCTTGGAACCGGGACAGAGCAATCAGCCCCAGCATTTT	CASSLEPGQSNQPQHF
TRBD2	TRBV7-2	TRBJ2-7	few	TGTGCCAGCAGCTTCAGCGGGAACTACGAGCAGTACTTC	CASSFSGNYEQYF
TRBD2	TRBV7-2	TRBJ2-5	.	TGTGCCAGCAGCTTGCTAGCGGGGGCGTGGGAGACCCAGTACTTC	CASSLLAGAWETQYF
.	TRBV7-8	TRBJ1-1	few	TGTGCCAGCAGCTTAGAACTGAACACTGAAGCTTTCTTT	CASSLELNTEAFF
.	TRBV4-1	TRBJ2-7	few	TGCGCCAGCAGCCGCCACGGGGGAAACTCCTACGAGCAGTACTTC	CASSRHGGNSYEQYF
.	TRBV27	TRBJ2-6	few	TGTGCCAGCAGTTTGTCTGGGGCCAACGTCCTGACTTTC	CASSLSGANVLTF
TRBD1	TRBV11-2	TRBJ2-7	.	TGTGCCAGCAGCTTGGCGCAGGGGGCGATCTCCTACGAGCAGTACTTC	CASSLAQGAISYEQYF
TRBD2	TRBV9	TRBJ2-3	.	TGTGCCAGCAGCACCCGAAGGGCGGGCCTCGGGACTAGCGGGAAGGAAGGCACAGATACGCAGTATTTT	CASSTRRAGLGTSGKEGTDTQYF
.	TRBV7-2	TRBJ1-6	few	TGTGCCAGCAGTCCAGGGGAAGGCTGGACACCCCTCCACTTT	CASSPGEGWTPLHF
.	TRBV4-3	TRBJ2-3	few	TGCGCCAGCAGCCAAGATCGCAGAGTGGGGGATACGCAGTATTTT	CASSQDRRVGDTQYF
TRBD2	TRBV29-1	TRBJ2-3	few	TGCAGCGTAGTAGCGGGGGGGATCACAGATACGCAGTATTTT	CSVVAGGITDTQYF
TRBD2	TRBV11-2	TRBJ2-3	.	TGTGCCAGCAGCTTAGTTGCGGGAGGGCTCACAGATACGCAGTATTTT	CASSLVAGGLTDTQYF
.	TRBV5-4	TRBJ2-3	few	TGTGCCAGCAGCTTGGGTGGCACAGATACGCAGTATTTT	CASSLGGTDTQYF
TRBD1	TRBV29-1	TRBJ2-1	.	TGCAGCGTTCGACAGGGTCTCAACAATGAGCAGTTCTTC	CSVRQGLNNEQFF
.	TRBV5-1	TRBJ2-1	few	TGCGCCAGCAGCCCGGGGTCCAACCGGGGTGAGCAGTTCTTC	CASSPGSNRGEQFF
.	TRBV27	TRBJ2-2	.	TGTGCCAGCAGTCCAGGCCGGGACCATAGCATCGGGGAGCTGTTTTTT	CASSPGRDHSIGELFF
.	TRBV6-6	TRBJ2-5	few	TGTGCCAGCAGCCAACGTGAGACCCAGTACTTC	CASSQRETQYF
TRBD1	TRBV4-2	TRBJ1-2	few	TGTGCCAGCAGCCTCTTGCAGGGGGACGGCTACACCTTC	CASSLLQGDGYTF
TRBD2	TRBV7-2	TRBJ2-3	.	TGTGCCAGCAGCTACCGACCCGCGGGGGGCACAGATACGCAGTATTTT	CASSYRPAGGTDTQYF
.	TRBV7-2	TRBJ2-4	many	TGTGCCAGCAGCCCGGAGCCCCTAGTTCTCATTCAGTACTTC	CASSPEPLVLIQYF
TRBD2	TRBV6-6	TRBJ2-3	few	TGTGCCAGCAGTTACTGGCGGGGGTTAGCAGATACGCAGTATTTT	CASSYWRGLADTQYF
.	TRBV5-1	TRBJ2-5	.	TGCGCCAGCAGCTTGGTTGCAGAGGAGACCCAGTACTTC	CASSLVAEETQYF
TRBD1	TRBV11-2	TRBJ2-5	.	TGTGCCAGCAGCCAGTCAGGGGGCGCGCAAGAGACCCAGTACTTC	CASSQSGGAQETQYF
.	TRBV7-3	TRBJ2-1	.	TGTGCCAGCAGCTCTATGGGGCAGGAAGGACTGAACAATGAGCAGTTCTTC	CASSSMGQEGLNNEQFF